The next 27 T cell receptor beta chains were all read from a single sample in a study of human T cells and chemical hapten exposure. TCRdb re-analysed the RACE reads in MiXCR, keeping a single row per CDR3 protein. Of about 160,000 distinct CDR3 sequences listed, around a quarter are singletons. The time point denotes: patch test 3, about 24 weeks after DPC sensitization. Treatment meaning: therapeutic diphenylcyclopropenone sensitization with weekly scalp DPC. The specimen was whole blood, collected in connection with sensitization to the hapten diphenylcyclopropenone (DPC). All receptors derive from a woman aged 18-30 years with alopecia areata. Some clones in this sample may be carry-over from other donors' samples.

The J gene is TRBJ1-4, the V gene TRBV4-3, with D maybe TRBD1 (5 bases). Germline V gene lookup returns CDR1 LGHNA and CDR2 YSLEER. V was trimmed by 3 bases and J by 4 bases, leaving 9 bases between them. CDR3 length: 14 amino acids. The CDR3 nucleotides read TGCGCCAGCAGCCAGGGACGGGGTAATGAAAAACTGTTTTTT. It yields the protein CASSQGRGNEKLFF.

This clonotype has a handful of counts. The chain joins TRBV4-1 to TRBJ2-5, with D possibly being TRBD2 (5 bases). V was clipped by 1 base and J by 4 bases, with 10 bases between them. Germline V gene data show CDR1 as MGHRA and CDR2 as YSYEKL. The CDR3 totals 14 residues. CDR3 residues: CASSQALGRETQYF. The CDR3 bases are TGCGCCAGCAGCCAAGCGCTGGGGAGAGAGACCCAGTACTTC.

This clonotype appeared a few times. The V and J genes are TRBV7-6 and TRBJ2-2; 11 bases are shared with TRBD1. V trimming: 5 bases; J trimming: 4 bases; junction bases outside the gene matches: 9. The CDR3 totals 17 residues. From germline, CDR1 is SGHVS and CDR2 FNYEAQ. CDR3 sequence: CASSRTGGAGSTGELFF. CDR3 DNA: TGTGCCAGCAGCCGGACAGGGGGCGCAGGAAGCACCGGGGAGCTGTTTTTT.

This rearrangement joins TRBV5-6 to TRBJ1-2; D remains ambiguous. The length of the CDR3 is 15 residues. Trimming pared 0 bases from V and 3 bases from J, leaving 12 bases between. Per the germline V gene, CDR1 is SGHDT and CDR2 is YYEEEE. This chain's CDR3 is CASSLEGPLHYGYTF. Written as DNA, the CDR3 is TGTGCCAGCAGCTTGGAAGGCCCCCTCCACTATGGCTACACCTTC.

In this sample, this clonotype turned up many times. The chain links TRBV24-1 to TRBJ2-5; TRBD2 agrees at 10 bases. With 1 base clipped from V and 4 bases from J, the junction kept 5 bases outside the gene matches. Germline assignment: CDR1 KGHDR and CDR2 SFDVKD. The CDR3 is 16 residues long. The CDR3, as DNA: TGTGCCACCAGTGATTTCAGCGGGGGGGCCCCAGAGACCCAGTACTTC. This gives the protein CATSDFSGGAPETQYF.

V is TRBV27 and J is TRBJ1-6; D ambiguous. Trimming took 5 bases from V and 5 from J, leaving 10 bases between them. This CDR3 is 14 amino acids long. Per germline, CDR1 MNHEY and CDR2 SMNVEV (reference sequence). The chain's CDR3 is CASSPLPNNSPLHF. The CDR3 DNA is TGTGCCAGCAGTCCGTTACCAAATAATTCACCCCTCCACTTT.

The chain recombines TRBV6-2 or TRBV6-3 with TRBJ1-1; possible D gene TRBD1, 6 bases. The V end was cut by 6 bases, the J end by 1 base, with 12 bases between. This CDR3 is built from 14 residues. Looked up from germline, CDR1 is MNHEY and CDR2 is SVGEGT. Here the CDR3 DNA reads TGTGCCAGCAGAAGTCCAGGGGCGAACACTGAAGCTTTCTTT. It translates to CASRSPGANTEAFF.

CDR3 coding DNA: TGTGCCAGCAGTCCCCGATACGGGGTTGACGGCTACACCTTC. Translating gives CASSPRYGVDGYTF. V gene TRBV6-5 combines with J gene TRBJ1-2, with D uncertain. Trimming stripped 5 bases from V and 8 bases from J, with 18 bases between. Germline V CDR1 and CDR2: MNHEY, SVGAGI. The CDR3 is 14 residues long.

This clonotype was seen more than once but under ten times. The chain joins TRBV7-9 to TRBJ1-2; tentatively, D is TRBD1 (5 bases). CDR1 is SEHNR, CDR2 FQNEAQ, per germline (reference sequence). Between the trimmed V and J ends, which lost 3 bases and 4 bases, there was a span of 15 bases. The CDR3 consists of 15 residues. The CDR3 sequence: CASSFWDGDLYGYTF. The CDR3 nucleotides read TGTGCCAGCAGCTTCTGGGACGGAGATCTCTATGGCTACACCTTC.

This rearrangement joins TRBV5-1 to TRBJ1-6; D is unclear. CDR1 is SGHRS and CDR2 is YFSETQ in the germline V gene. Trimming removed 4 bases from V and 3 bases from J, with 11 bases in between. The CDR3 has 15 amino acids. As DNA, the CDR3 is TGCGCCAGCAGCGCCGAGAGTGTCTATAATTCACCCCTCCACTTT. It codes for CASSAESVYNSPLHF.

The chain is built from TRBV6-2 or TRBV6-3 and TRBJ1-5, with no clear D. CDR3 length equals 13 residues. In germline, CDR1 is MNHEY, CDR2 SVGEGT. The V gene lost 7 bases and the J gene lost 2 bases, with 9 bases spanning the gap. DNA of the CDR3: TGTGCCAGCACCCCGTCGGGCAATCAGCCCCAGCATTTT. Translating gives CASTPSGNQPQHF.

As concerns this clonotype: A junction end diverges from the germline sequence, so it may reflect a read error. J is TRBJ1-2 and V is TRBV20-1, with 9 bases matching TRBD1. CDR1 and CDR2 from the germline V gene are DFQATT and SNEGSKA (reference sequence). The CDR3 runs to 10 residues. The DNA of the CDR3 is TGCAGTGCTTCCCGGACAGGGGCGTCGTTC. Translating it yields CSASRTGASF.

CDR3 nucleotide sequence: TGTGCCAGCAGCCCTAGTGGGGCTGAAGCTTTCTTT. Its translation: CASSPSGAEAFF. This chain uses TRBV9 with TRBJ1-1; no clear D gene. The CDR3 sequence is 12 residues long. The germline V gene has CDR1 SGDLS and CDR2 YYNGEE. V lost 4 bases and J lost 6, with 10 bases in between.

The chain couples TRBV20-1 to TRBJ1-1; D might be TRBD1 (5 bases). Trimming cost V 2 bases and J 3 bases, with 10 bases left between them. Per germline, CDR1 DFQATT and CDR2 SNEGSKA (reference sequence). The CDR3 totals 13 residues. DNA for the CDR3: TGCAGTGCTAGACAGCGCAGGGACACTGAAGCTTTCTTT. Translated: CSARQRRDTEAFF.

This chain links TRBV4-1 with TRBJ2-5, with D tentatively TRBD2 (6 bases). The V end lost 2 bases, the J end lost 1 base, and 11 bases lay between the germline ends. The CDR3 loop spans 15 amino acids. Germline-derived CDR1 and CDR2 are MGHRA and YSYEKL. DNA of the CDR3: TGCGCCAGCAGCCAAAGGCGGGGCTCCCAAGAGACCCAGTACTTC. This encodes CASSQRRGSQETQYF.

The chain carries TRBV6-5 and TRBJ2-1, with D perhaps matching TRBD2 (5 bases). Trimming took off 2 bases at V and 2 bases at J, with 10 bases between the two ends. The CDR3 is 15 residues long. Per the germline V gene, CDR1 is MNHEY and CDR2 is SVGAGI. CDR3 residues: CASSYGSGPYNEQFF. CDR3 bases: TGTGCCAGCAGTTACGGAAGCGGACCCTACAATGAGCAGTTCTTC.

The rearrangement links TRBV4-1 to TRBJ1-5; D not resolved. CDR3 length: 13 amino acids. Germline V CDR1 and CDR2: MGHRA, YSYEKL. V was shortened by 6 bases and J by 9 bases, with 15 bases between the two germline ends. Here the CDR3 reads CASRLTPNGPQHF. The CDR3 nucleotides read TGCGCCAGCAGACTCACCCCAAACGGGCCCCAGCATTTT.

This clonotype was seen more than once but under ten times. The DNA for the CDR3 is TGTGCCAGCAGCCCTGCTTTGCGTGAGCAGTTCTTC. Its translation: CASSPALREQFF. The chain links TRBV7-2 to TRBJ2-1; D remains unclear. Germline CDR1 and CDR2: SGHTA and FQGNSA. This CDR3 has 12 amino acids. The germline V and J ends were trimmed by 5 bases and 9 bases, with 11 bases remaining between them.

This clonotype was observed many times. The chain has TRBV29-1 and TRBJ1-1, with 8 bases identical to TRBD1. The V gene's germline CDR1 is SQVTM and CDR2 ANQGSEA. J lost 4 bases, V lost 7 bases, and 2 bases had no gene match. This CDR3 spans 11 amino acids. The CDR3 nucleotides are TGCAGCGGGGGACAGGCCACTGAAGCTTTCTTT. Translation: CSGGQATEAFF. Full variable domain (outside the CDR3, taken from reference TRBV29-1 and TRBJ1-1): SAVISQKPSRDICQRGTSLTIQCQVDSQVTMMFWYRQQPGQSLTLIATANQGSEATYESGFVIDKFPISRPNLTFSTLTVSNMSPEDSSIYLCSGGQATEAFFGQGTRLTVV.

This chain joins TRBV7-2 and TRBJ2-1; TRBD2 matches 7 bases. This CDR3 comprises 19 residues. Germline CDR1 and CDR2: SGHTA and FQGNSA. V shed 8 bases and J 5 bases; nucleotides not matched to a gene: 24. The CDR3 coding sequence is TGTGCCAGCTGCTCGTGGGCGGGAGTGGGGTCGAGGGTAAACAATGAGCAGTTCTTC. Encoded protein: CASCSWAGVGSRVNNEQFF.

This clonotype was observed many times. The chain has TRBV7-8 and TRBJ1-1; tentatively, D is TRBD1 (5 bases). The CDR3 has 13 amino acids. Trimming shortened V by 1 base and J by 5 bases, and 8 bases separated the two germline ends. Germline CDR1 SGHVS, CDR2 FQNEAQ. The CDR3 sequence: CASSLGGRTEAFF. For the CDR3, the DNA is TGTGCCAGCAGCTTAGGGGGGAGGACTGAAGCTTTCTTT. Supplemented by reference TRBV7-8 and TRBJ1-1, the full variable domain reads GAGVSQSPRYKVAKRGQDVALRCDPISGHVSLFWYQQALGQGPEFLTYFQNEAQLDKSGLPSDRFFAERPEGSVSTLKIQRTQQEDSAVYLCASSLGGRTEAFFGQGTRLTVV.

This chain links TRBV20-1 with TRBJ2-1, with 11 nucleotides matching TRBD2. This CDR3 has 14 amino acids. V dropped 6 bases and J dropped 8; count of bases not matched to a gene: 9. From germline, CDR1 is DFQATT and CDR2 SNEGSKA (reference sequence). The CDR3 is CSAINTSGSYEQFF. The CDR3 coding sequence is TGCAGTGCCATCAATACTAGCGGGAGTTATGAGCAGTTCTTC.

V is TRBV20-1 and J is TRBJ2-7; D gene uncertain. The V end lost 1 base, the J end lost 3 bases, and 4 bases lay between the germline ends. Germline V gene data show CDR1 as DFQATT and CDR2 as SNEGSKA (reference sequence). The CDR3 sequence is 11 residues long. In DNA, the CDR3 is TGCAGTGCTAGAGCGGTCTACGAGCAGTACTTC. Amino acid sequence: CSARAVYEQYF.

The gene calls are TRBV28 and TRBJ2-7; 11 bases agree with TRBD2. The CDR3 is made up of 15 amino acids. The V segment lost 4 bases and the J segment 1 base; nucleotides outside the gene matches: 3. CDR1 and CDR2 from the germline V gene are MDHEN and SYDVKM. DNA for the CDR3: TGTGCCAGCAGTTCGTTAGCGGGAGGGTCCTACGAGCAGTACTTC. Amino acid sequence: CASSSLAGGSYEQYF.

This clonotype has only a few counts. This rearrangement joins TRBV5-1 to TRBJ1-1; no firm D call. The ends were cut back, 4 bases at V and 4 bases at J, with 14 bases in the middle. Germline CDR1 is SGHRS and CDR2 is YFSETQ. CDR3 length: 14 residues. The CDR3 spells CASSVRPLSTEAFF. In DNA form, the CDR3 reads TGCGCCAGCAGCGTTCGACCGCTGAGCACTGAAGCTTTCTTT.

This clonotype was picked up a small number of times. The CDR3: CASGIGVLYEQYF. The CDR3 DNA reads as TGTGCCAGCGGTATAGGGGTGTTGTACGAGCAGTACTTC. This chain connects TRBV2 to TRBJ2-7; a weak D match, TRBD1 (5 bases). V was clipped by 8 bases and J by 4 bases, with 15 bases between them. This CDR3 comprises 13 residues. Germline V CDR1 and CDR2: SNHLY, FYNNEI.

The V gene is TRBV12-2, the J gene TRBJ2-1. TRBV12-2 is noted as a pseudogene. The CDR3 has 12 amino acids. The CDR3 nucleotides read TGTGCAAGTCGCCTTATAGTAGATGAGCAGTTCTTC. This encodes CASRLIVDEQFF.